Following are 18 T cell receptor beta chains from one sample sequenced in a study of neurological immune-mediated disorders. TCRdb re-derived calls from the 5' RACE reads in MiXCR, one entry per CDR3 protein. Of 50,000 to 65,000 distinct CDR3 sequences in the sample, less than 4.5% are singletons; the top ten hold roughly 1.5%. Sequenced: PBMCs. These receptors all come from a man under 40 with multiple sclerosis.

At least ten counts were recorded for this clonotype. CDR3 amino acids: CASSSTGLQETQYF. The CDR3 nucleotides read TGTGCCAGCAGTTCGACGGGACTCCAAGAGACCCAGTACTTC. The chain has TRBV12-3 or TRBV12-4 and TRBJ2-5; a weak D match, TRBD2 (6 bases). Trimming shortened V by 4 bases and J by 1 base, and 10 bases separated the two germline ends. The CDR3 consists of 14 residues.

This clonotype came up many times. V is TRBV10-3 and J is TRBJ2-2; a weak D match, TRBD2 (5 bases). CDR3 length equals 17 residues. Trimming stripped 8 bases from V and 4 bases from J, with 23 bases between. Germline CDR1 is ENHRY and CDR2 is SYGVKD. Written as DNA, the CDR3 is TGTGCCATCGCCCCTTTTCTCGGGGTCGATGGCACCGGGGAGCTGTTTTTT. Protein product: CAIAPFLGVDGTGELFF.

The V and J genes are TRBV7-6 and TRBJ2-5; TRBD1 aligns across 7 bases. This CDR3 is 17 amino acids long. Trimming took 2 bases from V and 5 from J; bases not matched to a gene: 14. CDR1 is SGHVS and CDR2 is FNYEAQ in the germline V gene. The CDR3 loop is CASSLSRRGSALETQYF. CDR3 nucleotide sequence: TGTGCCAGCAGCTTAAGTCGCAGGGGGTCGGCCCTGGAGACCCAGTACTTC. Full variable domain (remainder filled in from reference TRBV7-6 and TRBJ2-5): GAGVSQSPRYKVTKRGQDVALRCDPISGHVSLYWYRQALGQGPEFLTYFNYEAQQDKSGLPNDRFSAERPEGSISTLTIQRTEQRDSAMYRCASSLSRRGSALETQYFGPGTRLLVL.

This clonotype was seen at least ten times. In DNA, the CDR3 is TGTGCCAGCAGCCCCAGGACGGATGGTTACTACGAGCAGTACTTC. This sequence encodes CASSPRTDGYYEQYF. V gene TRBV3-1 combines with J gene TRBJ2-7; D ambiguous. The CDR3 is 15 residues long. CDR1 is LGHDT, CDR2 YNNKEL, per germline (reference sequence). The V gene lost 4 bases and the J gene lost 3 bases, with 16 bases spanning the gap.

This clonotype was counted many times. J is TRBJ2-5 and V is TRBV5-1; TRBD1 matches 7 bases. The CDR3 contains 15 residues. Trimming took 4 bases from V and 1 from J; bases not matched to a gene: 7. Germline lookup yields CDR1 SGHRS and CDR2 YFSETQ. Here the CDR3 DNA reads TGCGCCAGCAGCCTGGACAGGAGCCTCCAAGAGACCCAGTACTTC. It yields the protein CASSLDRSLQETQYF.

The sample holds many counts of this clonotype. The chain links TRBV28 to TRBJ2-1, with 10 bases lining up with TRBD2. V shed 6 bases and J 6 bases; nucleotides not matched to a gene: 11. The CDR3 loop spans 16 amino acids. From germline, CDR1 is MDHEN and CDR2 SYDVKM. The chain's CDR3 is CASRGDGLAGANEQFF. The CDR3, as DNA: TGTGCCAGCAGAGGAGATGGGCTAGCGGGAGCCAATGAGCAGTTCTTC. Full variable domain (outside the CDR3, taken from reference TRBV28 and TRBJ2-1): DVKVTQSSRYLVKRTGEKVFLECVQDMDHENMFWYRQDPGLGLRLIYFSYDVKMKEKGDIPEGYSVSREKKERFSLILESASTNQTSMYLCASRGDGLAGANEQFFGPGTRLTVL.

This clonotype was seen many times. The chain is built from TRBV6-6 and TRBJ2-7, with TRBD2 matching 14 bases. The CDR3 length is 16 residues. Germline loops: CDR1 MNHNY, CDR2 SVGAGI (reference sequence). Trimming at V came to 5 bases and at J to 4 bases, leaving 7 bases not matched to a gene. The CDR3 reads CASSDPGLAGGYEQYF. DNA of the CDR3: TGTGCCAGCAGTGACCCCGGACTAGCGGGGGGTTACGAGCAGTACTTC.

The sample holds many counts of this clonotype. The J gene is TRBJ1-2, the V gene TRBV19, with TRBD1 as a possible D gene (5 bases). With 3 bases removed from V and 3 bases from J, the gap between germline ends came to 14 bases. The CDR3 has 15 residues. The germline V gene has CDR1 LNHDA and CDR2 SQIVND (reference sequence). The CDR3 loop is CASSIRQGIHYGYTF. CDR3 coding DNA: TGTGCCAGTAGTATCAGGCAGGGAATTCACTATGGCTACACCTTC.

This clonotype was observed many times. V usage is TRBV4-1 and J usage is TRBJ2-1, with 7 bases aligning to TRBD2. The CDR3 sequence is 17 residues long. The V gene's germline CDR1 is MGHRA and CDR2 YSYEKL. J was trimmed by 5 bases and V by 1 base; bases with no gene match: 11. Here the CDR3 reads CASSQAPRLAGDNEQFF. CDR3 DNA: TGCGCCAGCAGCCAAGCCCCCAGACTAGCCGGGGACAATGAGCAGTTCTTC.

This clonotype was seen many times. The rearrangement links TRBV5-1 to TRBJ1-4; 8 nucleotides align to TRBD1. Germline CDR1 SGHRS, CDR2 YFSETQ. V lost 5 bases, J lost 8 bases, and 11 bases stayed unmatched. The CDR3 has 15 amino acids. CDR3 sequence: CASRPQGARGEKLFF. The CDR3 DNA is TGCGCCAGCAGACCCCAGGGGGCGAGAGGAGAAAAACTGTTTTTT.

This clonotype appeared many times. V gene TRBV20-1 combines with J gene TRBJ1-1, with D possibly TRBD1 on 6 matching bases. The V end lost 1 base, the J end lost 1 base, and 16 bases lay between the germline ends. The V gene's germline CDR1 is DFQATT and CDR2 SNEGSKA (reference sequence). CDR3 length equals 16 residues. The CDR3 region is CSARGIRGLGNTEAFF. DNA of the CDR3: TGCAGTGCTAGAGGAATTCGGGGGCTGGGGAACACTGAAGCTTTCTTT.

With respect to this clonotype: A much larger clone sits a single nucleotide away, making a read error possible. The chain is built from TRBV6-6 and TRBJ2-7; no reliable D call. The CDR3 is 14 residues long. CDR1 and CDR2 (germline): MNHNY, SVGAGI (reference sequence). V gave up 5 bases and J gave up 4 bases, with 15 bases separating them. CDR3 in amino acids: CASSPVMKAYEQYF. The CDR3 coding sequence is TGTGCCAGCAGTCCCGTCATGAAAGCGTACGAGCAGTACTTC.

In this sample, this clonotype turned up many times. The chain combines TRBV10-3 with TRBJ1-5, with D possibly matching TRBD1 (6 bases). The CDR3 extends over 13 amino acids. The germline V and J ends were trimmed by 6 bases and 7 bases, with 13 bases remaining between them. The V gene's germline CDR1 is ENHRY and CDR2 SYGVKD. In DNA, the CDR3 is TGTGCCATCAGCCAGGGGATGTTCCAGCCCCAGCATTTT. The encoded protein is CAISQGMFQPQHF.

This clonotype was observed at least ten times. The chain combines TRBV27 with TRBJ2-5; possibly TRBD2 for D (5 bases). Trimming removed 3 bases from V and 5 bases from J, with 13 bases in between. Germline assignment: CDR1 MNHEY and CDR2 SMNVEV (reference sequence). CDR3 length: 14 amino acids. CDR3 nucleotide sequence: TGTGCCAGCAGTTTTGGCAGCGGCTACGAGACCCAGTACTTC. Translated: CASSFGSGYETQYF.

This clonotype has a count of ten or more. This chain connects TRBV11-2 to TRBJ2-2; D gene unclear. Germline lookup yields CDR1 SGHAT and CDR2 FQNNGV. V was pared by 1 base and J by 7 bases, with 7 bases between. The CDR3 is 13 residues long. The DNA for the CDR3 is TGTGCCAGCAGCTTAGGTTATAGCGGGGAGCTGTTTTTT. Translating it yields CASSLGYSGELFF.

This clonotype was picked up many times. The V call is TRBV7-2, the J call TRBJ2-5; either TRBD1 or TRBD2 may fit D (6 bases each). The CDR3 extends over 13 amino acids. The ends were cut back, 5 bases at V and 2 bases at J, with 9 bases in the middle. Germline V gene lookup returns CDR1 SGHTA and CDR2 FQGNSA. The DNA of the CDR3 is TGTGCCAGCAGCGGGGGGCAACAAGAGACCCAGTACTTC. Translating gives CASSGGQQETQYF.

This clonotype was found many times. The J gene is TRBJ1-1, the V gene TRBV5-1; D may be TRBD1 (6 bases). The CDR3 covers 14 residues. Germline V lookup: CDR1 SGHRS, CDR2 YFSETQ. Trimming stripped 3 bases from V and 1 base from J, with 10 bases between. The DNA for the CDR3 is TGCGCCAGCAGCTCGGGACACGAGAACACTGAAGCTTTCTTT. The encoded protein is CASSSGHENTEAFF.

This clonotype was counted many times. The CDR3: CSARGRQGENYGYTF. The CDR3, as DNA: TGCAGTGCTAGAGGGAGACAGGGGGAGAACTATGGCTACACCTTC. The chain couples TRBV20-1 to TRBJ1-2; 9 bases are a match to TRBD1. Per the germline V gene, CDR1 is DFQATT and CDR2 is SNEGSKA (reference sequence). V lost 1 base and J lost 2; bases outside the gene matches: 5. This CDR3 has 15 amino acids.